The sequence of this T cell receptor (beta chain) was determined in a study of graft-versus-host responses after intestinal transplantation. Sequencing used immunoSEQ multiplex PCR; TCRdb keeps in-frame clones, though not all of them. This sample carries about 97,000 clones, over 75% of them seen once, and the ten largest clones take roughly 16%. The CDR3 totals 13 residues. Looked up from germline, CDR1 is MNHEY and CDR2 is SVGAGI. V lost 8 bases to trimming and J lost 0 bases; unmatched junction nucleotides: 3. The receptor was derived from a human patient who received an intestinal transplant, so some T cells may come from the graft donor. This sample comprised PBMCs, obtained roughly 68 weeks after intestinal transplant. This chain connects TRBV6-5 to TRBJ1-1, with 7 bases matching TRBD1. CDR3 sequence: CASGRGLNTEAFF. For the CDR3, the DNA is TGTGCCAGCGGAAGGGGGCTGAACACTGAAGCTTTCTTT.